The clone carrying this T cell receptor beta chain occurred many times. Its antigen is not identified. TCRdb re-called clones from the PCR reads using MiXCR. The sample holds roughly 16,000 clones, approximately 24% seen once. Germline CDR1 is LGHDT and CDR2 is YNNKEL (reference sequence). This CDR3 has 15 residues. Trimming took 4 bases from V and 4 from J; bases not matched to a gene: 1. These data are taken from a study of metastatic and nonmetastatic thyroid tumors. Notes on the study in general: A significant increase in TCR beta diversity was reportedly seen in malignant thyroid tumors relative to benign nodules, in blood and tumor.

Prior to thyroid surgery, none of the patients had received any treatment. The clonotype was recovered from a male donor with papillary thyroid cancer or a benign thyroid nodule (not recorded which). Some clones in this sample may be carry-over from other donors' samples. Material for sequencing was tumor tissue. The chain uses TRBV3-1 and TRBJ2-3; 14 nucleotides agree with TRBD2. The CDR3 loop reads CASSLTSGGADTQYF. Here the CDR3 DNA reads TGTGCCAGCAGCCTGACTAGCGGGGGGGCAGATACGCAGTATTTT.